Listed below are T cell receptor beta chains from one sample, sequenced in a study of cytomegalovirus exposure and HLA in healthy donors. Some clones are missing from TCRdb's copy, which holds only in-frame ones; the method was immunoSEQ multiplex PCR. The sample consists of 120,000 or so clones, roughly 86% of them appearing once. Sequences were obtained from PBMCs. Receptor source: a man aged 18 to 29 in good health and CMV-seronegative. CDR3s include the opening cysteine and the closing phenylalanine or tryptophan. A D gene is named only where the DNA matches it firmly. Clone size, where shown, is once, few, many, or a class for clones that have expanded.

v_call: TRBV5-5
j_call: TRBJ1-5
d_call: NA
clone_size: NA
cdr3_aa: CASSYDPQGNQPQHF
cdr3_nt: TGTGCCAGCAGCTATGACCCTCAGGGGAACCAGCCCCAGCATTTT

v_call: TRBV7-9
j_call: TRBJ2-7
d_call: TRBD1
clone_size: NA
cdr3_aa: CASSLATGTGAYEQYF
cdr3_nt: TGTGCCAGCAGCTTAGCCACCGGGACAGGGGCCTACGAGCAGTACTTC

v_call: TRBV4-2
j_call: TRBJ2-5
d_call: TRBD2
clone_size: NA
cdr3_aa: CASSQDSTSGGAQETQYF
cdr3_nt: TGTGCCAGCAGCCAAGATTCTACTAGCGGGGGGGCACAAGAGACCCAGTACTTC

v_call: TRBV9
j_call: TRBJ2-5
d_call: NA
clone_size: NA
cdr3_aa: CASSGPGIETQYF
cdr3_nt: TGTGCCAGCAGCGGGCCGGGGATAGAGACCCAGTACTTC

v_call: TRBV6-4
j_call: TRBJ1-6
d_call: NA
clone_size: NA
cdr3_aa: CASSDKDGSGSPLHF
cdr3_nt: TGTGCCAGCAGTGACAAAGACGGGTCGGGTTCACCCCTCCACTTT

v_call: TRBV6-6
j_call: TRBJ1-1
d_call: TRBD1
clone_size: few
cdr3_aa: CASRDRGNTEAFF
cdr3_nt: TGTGCCAGCAGGGACAGGGGAAACACTGAAGCTTTCTTT

v_call: TRBV5-1
j_call: TRBJ2-7
d_call: NA
clone_size: NA
cdr3_aa: CASSLAWTGVSDEQYF
cdr3_nt: TGCGCCAGCAGCTTAGCATGGACGGGAGTTTCGGACGAGCAGTACTTC

v_call: TRBV7-2
j_call: TRBJ1-1
d_call: TRBD1
clone_size: few
cdr3_aa: CASSLRTGMNTEAFF
cdr3_nt: TGTGCCAGCAGCCTCCGGACAGGGATGAACACTGAAGCTTTCTTT

v_call: TRBV7-2
j_call: TRBJ2-3
d_call: TRBD2
clone_size: NA
cdr3_aa: CASSSAAGGTTDTQYF
cdr3_nt: TGTGCCAGCAGCTCCGCAGCGGGGGGGACCACAGATACGCAGTATTTT

v_call: TRBV5-6
j_call: TRBJ2-7
d_call: TRBD1
clone_size: NA
cdr3_aa: CASSLAGGFTYEQYF
cdr3_nt: TGTGCCAGCAGCTTGGCAGGGGGCTTCACCTACGAGCAGTACTTC

v_call: TRBV6-6
j_call: TRBJ1-2
d_call: TRBD1
clone_size: few
cdr3_aa: CASRPGQGVPRGYTF
cdr3_nt: TGTGCCAGCAGACCTGGACAGGGGGTCCCCCGGGGCTACACCTTC

v_call: TRBV4-1
j_call: TRBJ1-2
d_call: NA
clone_size: NA
cdr3_aa: CASSQAISNYGYTF
cdr3_nt: TGCGCCAGCAGCCAAGCTATATCTAACTATGGCTACACCTTC

v_call: TRBV7-9
j_call: TRBJ2-2
d_call: NA
clone_size: NA
cdr3_aa: CASSLLSGELFF
cdr3_nt: TGTGCCAGCAGCTTACTAAGCGGGGAGCTGTTTTTT

v_call: TRBV7-8
j_call: TRBJ1-1
d_call: NA
clone_size: NA
cdr3_aa: CASSPRPGENTEAFF
cdr3_nt: TGTGCCAGCAGCCCCAGACCGGGGGAGAACACTGAAGCTTTCTTT

v_call: TRBV7-2
j_call: TRBJ1-1
d_call: NA
clone_size: NA
cdr3_aa: CASSLRTFKGTEAFF
cdr3_nt: TGTGCCAGCAGCTTAAGAACATTCAAGGGGACTGAAGCTTTCTTT

v_call: TRBV7-3
j_call: TRBJ2-7
d_call: TRBD2
clone_size: once
cdr3_aa: CASSLSGGFQEQYF
cdr3_nt: TGTGCCAGCAGCTTATCCGGGGGGTTTCAAGAGCAGTACTTC

v_call: TRBV4-3
j_call: TRBJ1-1
d_call: TRBD1
clone_size: NA
cdr3_aa: CASSRWTGGNTEAFF
cdr3_nt: TGCGCCAGCAGCCGGTGGACAGGGGGCAACACTGAAGCTTTCTTT

v_call: TRBV6-5
j_call: TRBJ1-1
d_call: TRBD1
clone_size: once
cdr3_aa: CASRPRGQAREAFF
cdr3_nt: TGTGCCAGCAGGCCTCGAGGACAGGCTCGTGAAGCTTTCTTT

v_call: TRBV2
j_call: TRBJ2-3
d_call: TRBD2
clone_size: NA
cdr3_aa: CASSEPGLGRGTQYF
cdr3_nt: TGTGCCAGCAGTGAGCCGGGACTAGGTCGCGGTACGCAGTATTTT

v_call: TRBV4-1
j_call: TRBJ2-7
d_call: TRBD2
clone_size: NA
cdr3_aa: CASSRGLAAGVTGEQYF
cdr3_nt: TGCGCCAGCAGCCGGGGACTAGCAGCGGGGGTAACCGGCGAGCAGTACTTC

v_call: TRBV6-1
j_call: TRBJ1-2
d_call: NA
clone_size: once
cdr3_aa: CASSPLMDSGAGYTF
cdr3_nt: TGTGCCAGCAGTCCTCTCATGGACAGTGGAGCAGGCTACACCTTC

v_call: TRBV5-4
j_call: TRBJ1-2
d_call: NA
clone_size: NA
cdr3_aa: CASSLDQVDHGYTF
cdr3_nt: TGTGCCAGCAGCTTGGACCAGGTGGATCATGGCTACACCTTC

v_call: TRBV2
j_call: TRBJ2-2
d_call: NA
clone_size: few
cdr3_aa: CASASAGQGELFF
cdr3_nt: TGTGCCAGCGCCTCGGCGGGCCAAGGGGAGCTGTTTTTT

v_call: TRBV11-1
j_call: TRBJ2-3
d_call: TRBD2
clone_size: NA
cdr3_aa: CASSLGGGTEGTDTQYF
cdr3_nt: TGTGCCAGCAGCTTAGGGGGAGGGACCGAGGGCACAGATACGCAGTATTTT

v_call: TRBV7-6
j_call: TRBJ2-3
d_call: TRBD2
clone_size: NA
cdr3_aa: CASSLVLQLAGGRTDTQYF
cdr3_nt: TGTGCCAGCAGCTTAGTCCTTCAACTAGCGGGGGGGCGCACAGATACGCAGTATTTT

v_call: TRBV12-5
j_call: TRBJ2-7
d_call: TRBD2
clone_size: once
cdr3_aa: CASGPNPGLAASYEQYF
cdr3_nt: TGTGCTAGTGGCCCTAACCCGGGACTAGCGGCCTCCTACGAGCAGTACTTC

v_call: TRBV5-1
j_call: TRBJ1-1
d_call: NA
clone_size: NA
cdr3_aa: CASSLGVVRNTEAFF
cdr3_nt: TGCGCCAGCAGCTTGGGAGTGGTGAGGAACACTGAAGCTTTCTTT

v_call: TRBV6-1
j_call: TRBJ1-5
d_call: NA
clone_size: NA
cdr3_aa: CASSEGTSLPQHF
cdr3_nt: TGTGCCAGCAGTGAAGGGACATCCCTTCCCCAGCATTTT

v_call: TRBV19
j_call: TRBJ1-1
d_call: TRBD1
clone_size: NA
cdr3_aa: CASSMRGQGSGITEAFF
cdr3_nt: TGTGCCAGTAGTATGAGGGGACAGGGGTCTGGAATTACTGAAGCTTTCTTT

v_call: TRBV7-9
j_call: TRBJ2-7
d_call: NA
clone_size: NA
cdr3_aa: CASSFYGGVAYEQYF
cdr3_nt: TGTGCCAGCAGCTTCTATGGAGGGGTTGCCTACGAGCAGTACTTC

v_call: TRBV12-1
j_call: TRBJ2-3
d_call: NA
clone_size: NA
cdr3_aa: CASSFGQGADTQYF
cdr3_nt: NA

v_call: TRBV6-5
j_call: TRBJ1-6
d_call: TRBD1
clone_size: once
cdr3_aa: CASSHRGSPLHF
cdr3_nt: TGTGCCAGCAGTCACAGGGGCTCACCCCTCCACTTT

v_call: TRBV5-1
j_call: TRBJ1-4
d_call: NA
clone_size: NA
cdr3_aa: CASSFTPGVEKLFF
cdr3_nt: TGCGCCAGCAGCTTTACTCCAGGGGTGGAAAAACTGTTTTTT

v_call: TRBV19
j_call: TRBJ2-7
d_call: NA
clone_size: NA
cdr3_aa: CASSSRGDSYEQYF
cdr3_nt: TGTGCCAGTAGTAGCCGGGGAGACTCCTACGAGCAGTACTTC

v_call: TRBV7-2
j_call: TRBJ2-5
d_call: TRBD2
clone_size: NA
cdr3_aa: CASSPLAGGFETQYF
cdr3_nt: TGTGCCAGCAGCCCACTAGCGGGGGGGTTTGAGACCCAGTACTTC

v_call: TRBV10-3
j_call: TRBJ1-1
d_call: NA
clone_size: NA
cdr3_aa: CAIKVLGGTEAFF
cdr3_nt: TGTGCCATCAAGGTGTTGGGGGGGACTGAAGCTTTCTTT

v_call: TRBV2
j_call: TRBJ2-5
d_call: TRBD1
clone_size: NA
cdr3_aa: CASSPRGQEKETQYF
cdr3_nt: TGTGCCAGCAGCCCGAGGGGGCAGGAGAAAGAGACCCAGTACTTC

v_call: TRBV4-3
j_call: TRBJ2-5
d_call: TRBD2
clone_size: NA
cdr3_aa: CASSQTSGLAGGLQYF
cdr3_nt: TGCGCCAGCAGCCAAACTAGTGGACTAGCGGGGGGGCTACAGTACTTC

v_call: TRBV5-8
j_call: TRBJ1-1
d_call: TRBD1
clone_size: once
cdr3_aa: CASSSQGIGTEAFF
cdr3_nt: TGTGCCAGCAGCTCACAGGGGATCGGTACTGAAGCTTTCTTT

v_call: TRBV19
j_call: TRBJ2-6
d_call: NA
clone_size: NA
cdr3_aa: CASSIIGPASGANVLTF
cdr3_nt: TGTGCCAGTAGTATTATTGGGCCGGCCTCTGGGGCCAACGTCCTGACTTTC

v_call: TRBV7-9
j_call: TRBJ1-1
d_call: TRBD1
clone_size: NA
cdr3_aa: CASGRTGGTNTEAFF
cdr3_nt: TGTGCCAGCGGAAGGACAGGGGGTACGAACACTGAAGCTTTCTTT